These 20 T cell receptor beta chains originate from one sample sequenced in a study of identical twins. From the 5' RACE reads, TCRdb called clonotypes with MiXCR, one entry per CDR3 protein. The sample yields 420,000 or so distinct CDR3 sequences, around 18% seen once. Sequenced input: naive T cells sorted from blood. All receptors derive from a man in his fifties in good health.

The V and J genes are TRBV20-1 and TRBJ1-1; no firm D call. This CDR3 comprises 13 residues. The V gene's germline CDR1 is DFQATT and CDR2 SNEGSKA (reference sequence). Trimming shortened V by 3 bases and J by 2 bases, and 10 bases separated the two germline ends. The CDR3 DNA reads as TGCAGTGCTAGTCTCGGCGCTAACACTGAAGCTTTCTTT. The encoded protein is CSASLGANTEAFF.

This clonotype was detected only a few times. The chain links TRBV29-1 to TRBJ1-5; D gene unclear. Looked up from germline, CDR1 is SQVTM and CDR2 is ANQGSEA. The ends were cut back, 7 bases at V and 0 bases at J, with 10 bases in the middle. The CDR3 runs 13 residues. In DNA form, the CDR3 reads TGCAGCGCGCGGACGGGTAGCAATCAGCCCCAGCATTTT. Translated, it gives CSARTGSNQPQHF.

This clonotype was seen a few times. DNA of the CDR3: TGTGCCAGCAGCGGACAGCTATCAGATACGCAGTATTTT. The encoded protein is CASSGQLSDTQYF. The chain couples TRBV6-2 or TRBV6-3 to TRBJ2-3; D is possibly TRBD1 (6 bases). The germline V and J ends were trimmed by 6 bases and 4 bases, with 11 bases remaining between them. Germline CDR1 and CDR2: MNHEY and SVGEGT. The CDR3 has 13 residues.

The rearrangement uses TRBV21-1 and TRBJ2-7; TRBD1 is the table's D call, not checked against the DNA. TRBV21-1 is an annotated pseudogene. The CDR3 totals 18 residues. The CDR3 is CASSKPSETDRGFEGQYF. CDR3 bases: TGTGCCAGCAGCAAACCGTCGGAAACGGACAGGGGATTCGAAGGGCAGTACTTC.

The chain has TRBV3-1 and TRBJ2-1, with D perhaps given as TRBD1 or TRBD2 (6 bases each). The V gene's germline CDR1 is LGHDT and CDR2 YNNKEL (reference sequence). Deletions cut 5 bases from V and 4 bases from J, with 18 bases between. There are 16 residues in the CDR3. CDR3 in DNA: TGTGCCAGCAGCAGCCGGGGGCAGGGAAATTACAATGAGCAGTTCTTC. Amino acid sequence: CASSSRGQGNYNEQFF.

The gene calls are TRBV30 and TRBJ2-3, with 9 positions matching TRBD1. Losses at the gene ends were 0 bases for V and 4 bases for J; bases not matched to a gene: 5. The CDR3 has 15 amino acids. Germline CDR1 is GTSNPN and CDR2 is SVGIG (reference sequence). This chain's CDR3 is CAWSVIGQGSDTQYF. For the CDR3, the DNA is TGTGCCTGGAGTGTTATTGGACAGGGGTCAGATACGCAGTATTTT.

The J gene is TRBJ2-6, the V gene TRBV5-1; 10 positions agree with TRBD1. Trimming removed 3 bases from V and 0 bases from J; junction bases left unmatched: 9. Per germline, CDR1 SGHRS and CDR2 YFSETQ. This CDR3 is built from 19 residues. The CDR3 loop is CASSSNRDRGISGANVLTF. The CDR3 DNA sequence: TGCGCCAGCAGCTCAAACCGGGACAGGGGAATCTCTGGGGCCAACGTCCTGACTTTC.

This clonotype was seen ten or more times. The rearrangement links TRBV10-3 to TRBJ2-7; 10 bases are a match to TRBD2. V shed 2 bases, J shed 0 bases, and the junction held 13 bases outside the gene matches. Germline CDR1 and CDR2: ENHRY and SYGVKD. This CDR3 is 19 amino acids long. The CDR3 here is CAISEIPLAGAMNSYEQYF. Written as DNA, the CDR3 is TGTGCCATCAGTGAGATCCCCCTAGCGGGGGCGATGAACTCCTACGAGCAGTACTTC.

The sample holds a few counts of this clonotype. This chain joins TRBV10-3 and TRBJ2-1; 14 bases line up with TRBD2. CDR1 ENHRY and CDR2 SYGVKD come from the germline V gene. This CDR3 has 14 amino acids. Trimming at V came to 7 bases and at J to 8 bases, leaving 4 bases not matched to a gene. CDR3 region: CAITGTSGSDEQFF. CDR3 DNA: TGTGCCATCACGGGGACTAGCGGGAGTGATGAGCAGTTCTTC.

The chain carries TRBV4-1 and TRBJ2-7; maybe TRBD1 (5 bases). The CDR3 is 14 amino acids. Germline values: CDR1 MGHRA, CDR2 YSYEKL. The germline V and J ends were trimmed by 4 bases and 1 base, with 11 bases remaining between them. Here the CDR3 reads CASSRSDRSYEQYF. In DNA form, the CDR3 reads TGCGCCAGCAGCCGTTCCGACAGATCCTACGAGCAGTACTTC.

This clonotype has just a few counts. The chain couples TRBV11-2 to TRBJ2-1; 9 nucleotides line up with TRBD1. J lost 3 bases, V lost 1 base, and 4 bases had no gene match. The CDR3 is 16 amino acids. CDR1 is SGHAT and CDR2 is FQNNGV in the germline V gene. The chain's CDR3 is CASSLGGQGGYNEQFF. The CDR3 DNA reads TGTGCCAGCAGCTTAGGGGGACAGGGAGGCTACAATGAGCAGTTCTTC.

This chain connects TRBV9 to TRBJ2-1; D perhaps matches TRBD2 (6 bases). With 4 bases removed from V and 6 bases from J, the gap between germline ends came to 11 bases. The CDR3 loop spans 13 amino acids. Germline lookup yields CDR1 SGDLS and CDR2 YYNGEE. In DNA, the CDR3 is TGTGCCAGCAGCCCGTTGACTAGCAATGAGCAGTTCTTC. This codes for CASSPLTSNEQFF.

In this sample, this clonotype turned up many times. The chain joins TRBV20-1 to TRBJ2-1, with TRBD2 matching over 11 bases. CDR1 is DFQATT and CDR2 is SNEGSKA in the germline V gene (reference sequence). This CDR3 has 15 residues. With 0 bases clipped from V and 6 bases from J, the junction kept 4 bases outside the gene matches. This CDR3 reads CSARDSGRAINEQFF. For the CDR3, the DNA is TGCAGTGCTAGAGATAGCGGGAGGGCCATCAATGAGCAGTTCTTC.

This clonotype was detected ten times or more. This sequence joins TRBV7-8 and TRBJ2-5; 11 bases map to TRBD2. The CDR3 runs 16 residues. The V segment lost 3 bases and the J segment 1 base; nucleotides outside the gene matches: 4. Germline assignment: CDR1 SGHVS and CDR2 FQNEAQ. CDR3 nucleotides: TGTGCCAGCAGCTTCGTCACTAGCGGGAGCCAAGAGACCCAGTACTTC. Translated, it gives CASSFVTSGSQETQYF.

This clonotype was counted only a few times. This sequence joins TRBV20-1 and TRBJ2-5; D is perhaps TRBD2 (5 bases). This CDR3 has 15 residues. Trimming removed 6 bases at V and 0 bases at J, with 17 bases between. The V gene's germline CDR1 is DFQATT and CDR2 SNEGSKA (reference sequence). The chain's CDR3 is CSAPEPPGNQETQYF. In nucleotides, the CDR3 is TGCAGTGCCCCGGAACCGCCGGGGAACCAAGAGACCCAGTACTTC.

CDR3 in amino acids: CASSYDRGRDGYTF. As DNA, the CDR3 is TGTGCCAGCAGTTACGACAGGGGCAGAGATGGCTACACCTTC. This chain links TRBV6-5 with TRBJ1-2; 8 bases agree with TRBD1. J was trimmed by 6 bases and V by 2 bases; bases with no gene match: 5. Germline V gives CDR1 MNHEY, CDR2 SVGAGI. This CDR3 contains 14 residues.

This clonotype has a handful of counts. This chain joins TRBV4-3 and TRBJ2-3; possible D gene TRBD1, 6 bases. The CDR3 length is 19 residues. Germline CDR1 reads LGHNA; CDR2 reads YSLEER. Trimming removed 0 bases from V and 0 bases from J, with 19 bases in between. CDR3 bases: TGCGCCAGCAGCCAAGAGTACGGCAGGGGTTGGAGTAGCACAGATACGCAGTATTTT. It is translated as CASSQEYGRGWSSTDTQYF.

V is TRBV4-1 and J is TRBJ2-3; 14 positions match TRBD2. Germline V lookup: CDR1 MGHRA, CDR2 YSYEKL. V shed 4 bases, J shed 0 bases, and the junction held 15 bases outside the gene matches. The CDR3 spans 21 residues. The CDR3 coding sequence is TGCGCCAGCAGCCTTGCCTCCAGACTAGCGGGGGGGCCGACTAGCACAGATACGCAGTATTTT. Its translation: CASSLASRLAGGPTSTDTQYF.

This clonotype was seen only a few times. The chain employs TRBV6-5 and TRBJ2-3, with D uncertain. CDR1 MNHEY and CDR2 SVGAGI come from the germline V gene. V lost 8 bases and J lost 8, with 14 bases in between. This CDR3 is built from 12 residues. The CDR3 region has the DNA TGTGCCAGCCAGGCGAGCATCGGTACGCAGTATTTT. It specifies CASQASIGTQYF.

This clonotype was recorded many times. J is TRBJ2-3 and V is TRBV5-1; D may match TRBD1 or TRBD2 (6 bases each). Trimming took off 1 base at V and 4 bases at J, with 10 bases between the two ends. CDR1 is SGHRS and CDR2 is YFSETQ in the germline V gene. This CDR3 is 14 amino acids long. DNA for the CDR3: TGCGCCAGCAGCTTGTCTAGGGGGGCAGATACGCAGTATTTT. Its protein is CASSLSRGADTQYF.